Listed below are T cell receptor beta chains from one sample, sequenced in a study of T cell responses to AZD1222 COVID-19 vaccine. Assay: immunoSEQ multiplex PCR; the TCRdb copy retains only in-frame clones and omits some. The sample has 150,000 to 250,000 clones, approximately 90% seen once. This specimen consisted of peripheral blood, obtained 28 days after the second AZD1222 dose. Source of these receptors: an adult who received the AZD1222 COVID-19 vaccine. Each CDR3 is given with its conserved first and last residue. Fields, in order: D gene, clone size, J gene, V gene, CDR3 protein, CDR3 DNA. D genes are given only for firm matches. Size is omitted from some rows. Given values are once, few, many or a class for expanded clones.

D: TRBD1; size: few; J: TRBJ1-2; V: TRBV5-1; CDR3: CASSLVTGGRDGYTF; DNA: TGCGCCAGCAGCTTGGTAACAGGGGGACGAGATGGCTACACCTTC
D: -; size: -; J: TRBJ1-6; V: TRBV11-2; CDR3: CASSSNSPLHF; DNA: TGTGCCAGCAGCTCGAATTCACCCCTCCACTTT
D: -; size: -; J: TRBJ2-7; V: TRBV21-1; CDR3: CASSRGDSPYEQYF; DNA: TGTGCCAGCAGCAGAGGGGACAGCCCCTACGAGCAGTACTTC
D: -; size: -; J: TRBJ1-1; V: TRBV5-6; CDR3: CASSLTRFTEAFF; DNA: TGTGCCAGCAGCTTGACCAGGTTTACTGAAGCTTTCTTT
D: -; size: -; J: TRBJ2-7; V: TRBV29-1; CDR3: CSVGTLLSGEQYF; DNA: TGCAGCGTAGGGACACTCCTTTCGGGGGAGCAGTACTTC
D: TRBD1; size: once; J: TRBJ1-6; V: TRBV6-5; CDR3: CASRPETGSAPLHF; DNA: TGTGCCAGCAGACCTGAGACAGGGTCGGCACCCCTCCACTTT
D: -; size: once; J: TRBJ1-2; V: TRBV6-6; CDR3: CASSSQPGTWAF; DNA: TGTGCCAGCAGTTCTCAGCCCGGGACATGGGCCTTC
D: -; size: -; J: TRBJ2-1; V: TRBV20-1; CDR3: CSASPGNEQFF; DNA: TGCAGTGCTAGCCCCGGGAATGAGCAGTTCTTC
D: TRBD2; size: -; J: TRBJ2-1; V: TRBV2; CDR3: CASSPLAGNEQFF; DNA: TGTGCCAGCAGTCCGCTAGCGGGAAATGAGCAGTTCTTC
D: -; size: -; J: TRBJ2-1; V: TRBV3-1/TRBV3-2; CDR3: CASSRSYLPPFF; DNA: TGTGCCAGCAGCCGCTCATACCTCCCCCCGTTCTTC
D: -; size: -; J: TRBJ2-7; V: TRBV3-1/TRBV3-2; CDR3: CASSQRLGLGYEQYF; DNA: TGTGCCAGCAGCCAAAGGCTCGGGTTGGGCTACGAGCAGTACTTC
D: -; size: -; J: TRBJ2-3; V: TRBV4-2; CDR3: CASSQAVGTDTQYF; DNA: TGTGCCAGCAGCCAAGCGGTCGGGACAGATACGCAGTATTTT
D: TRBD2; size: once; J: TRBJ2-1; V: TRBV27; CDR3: CASSPPPRLAGTFDEQFF; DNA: TGTGCCAGCAGCCCTCCCCCAAGACTAGCGGGGACCTTCGATGAGCAGTTCTTC
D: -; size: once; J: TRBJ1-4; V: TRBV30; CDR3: CAWRRPNNEKLFF; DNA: TGTGCCTGGAGGCGACCCAACAATGAAAAACTGTTTTTT
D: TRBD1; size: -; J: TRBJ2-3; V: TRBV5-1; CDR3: CASSSRQGYRFTSTDTQYF; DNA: TGCGCCAGCAGCTCCCGACAGGGATATAGGTTCACTAGCACAGATACGCAGTATTTT
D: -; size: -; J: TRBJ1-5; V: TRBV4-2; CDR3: CASSQQNRAGQPQHF; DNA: TGTGCCAGCAGCCAACAAAACAGGGCTGGACAGCCCCAGCATTTT
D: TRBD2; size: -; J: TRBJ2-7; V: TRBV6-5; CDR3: CASQTSGKTGEQYF; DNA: TGTGCCAGCCAAACTAGCGGGAAGACGGGTGAGCAGTACTTC
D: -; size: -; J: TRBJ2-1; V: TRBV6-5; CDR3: CASRGPNEQFF; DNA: TGTGCCAGCAGAGGGCCCAATGAGCAGTTCTTC
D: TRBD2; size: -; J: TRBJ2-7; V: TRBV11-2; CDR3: CASNGGLAGVPYF; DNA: TGTGCCAGCAACGGAGGACTAGCGGGAGTACCGTACTTC
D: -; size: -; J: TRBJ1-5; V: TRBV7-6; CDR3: CASSPIQLGQPQHF; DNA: TGTGCCAGCAGCCCAATTCAGCTTGGGCAGCCCCAGCATTTT
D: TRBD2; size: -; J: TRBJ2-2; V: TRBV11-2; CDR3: CASSLLAGLTGELFF; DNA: TGTGCCAGCAGCTTACTAGCGGGACTCACCGGGGAGCTGTTTTTT
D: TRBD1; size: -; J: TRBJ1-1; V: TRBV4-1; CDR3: CASSSPGKGAAEAFF; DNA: TGCGCCAGCAGCTCCCCCGGGAAGGGGGCCGCCGAAGCTTTCTTT
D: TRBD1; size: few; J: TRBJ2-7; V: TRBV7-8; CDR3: CASSPTGTGRSSGEQYF; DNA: TGTGCCAGCAGCCCAACCGGGACAGGACGTTCTTCCGGCGAGCAGTACTTC
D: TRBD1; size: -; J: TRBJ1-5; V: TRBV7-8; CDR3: CASTMGYRQGMNQPQHF; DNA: TGTGCCAGCACTATGGGGTACAGACAGGGAATGAATCAGCCCCAGCATTTT
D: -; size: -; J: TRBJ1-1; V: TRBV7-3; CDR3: CASSLDGRTEAFF; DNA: TGTGCCAGCAGCTTAGATGGGCGGACTGAAGCTTTCTTT
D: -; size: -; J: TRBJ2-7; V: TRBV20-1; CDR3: CSAREDGSLYF; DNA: TGCAGTGCTAGAGAAGACGGTTCTCTGTACTTC
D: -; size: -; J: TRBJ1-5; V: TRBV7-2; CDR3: CASSLKSSNQPQHF; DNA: TGTGCCAGCAGCTTGAAGAGTAGCAATCAGCCCCAGCATTTT
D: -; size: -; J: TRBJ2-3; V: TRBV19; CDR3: CASSIKLEPSTDTQYF; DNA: TGTGCCAGTAGTATCAAGCTGGAGCCTAGCACAGATACGCAGTATTTT
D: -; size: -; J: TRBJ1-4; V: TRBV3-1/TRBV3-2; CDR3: CASSQGQGREKLFF; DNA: TGTGCCAGCAGCCAAGGGCAGGGAAGAGAAAAACTGTTTTTT
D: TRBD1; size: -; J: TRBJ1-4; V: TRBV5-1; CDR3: CASREGGLAGGQKLFF; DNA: TGCGCCAGCAGGGAAGGAGGTCTGGCAGGGGGGCAAAAACTGTTTTTT
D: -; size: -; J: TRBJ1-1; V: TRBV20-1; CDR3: CSASSEAFF; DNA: TGCAGTGCTAGTTCAGAAGCTTTCTTT
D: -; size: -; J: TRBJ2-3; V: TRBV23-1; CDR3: CASSHRATSTDTQYF; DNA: TGCGCCAGCAGTCATAGGGCAACTAGCACAGATACGCAGTATTTT
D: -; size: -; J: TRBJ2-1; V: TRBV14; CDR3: CASSLRTGFTSSYNEQFF; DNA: TGTGCCAGCAGCCTTAGGACGGGATTCACGAGCTCCTACAATGAGCAGTTCTTC
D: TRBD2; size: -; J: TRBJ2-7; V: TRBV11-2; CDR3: CASSLAGAYEQYF; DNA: TGTGCCAGCAGCTTGGCGGGGGCCTACGAGCAGTACTTC
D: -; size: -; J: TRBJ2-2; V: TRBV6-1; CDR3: CASSEISPGELFF; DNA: TGTGCCAGCAGTGAAATATCCCCTGGGGAGCTGTTTTTT
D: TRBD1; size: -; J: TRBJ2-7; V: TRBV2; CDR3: CANTQGKAREQYF; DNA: TGTGCCAACACACAGGGGAAAGCCCGCGAGCAGTACTTC
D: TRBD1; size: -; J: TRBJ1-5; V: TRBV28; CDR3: CASSPPDRGQRLGNQPQHF; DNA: TGTGCCAGCAGTCCACCCGACAGGGGGCAAAGATTGGGCAATCAGCCCCAGCATTTT